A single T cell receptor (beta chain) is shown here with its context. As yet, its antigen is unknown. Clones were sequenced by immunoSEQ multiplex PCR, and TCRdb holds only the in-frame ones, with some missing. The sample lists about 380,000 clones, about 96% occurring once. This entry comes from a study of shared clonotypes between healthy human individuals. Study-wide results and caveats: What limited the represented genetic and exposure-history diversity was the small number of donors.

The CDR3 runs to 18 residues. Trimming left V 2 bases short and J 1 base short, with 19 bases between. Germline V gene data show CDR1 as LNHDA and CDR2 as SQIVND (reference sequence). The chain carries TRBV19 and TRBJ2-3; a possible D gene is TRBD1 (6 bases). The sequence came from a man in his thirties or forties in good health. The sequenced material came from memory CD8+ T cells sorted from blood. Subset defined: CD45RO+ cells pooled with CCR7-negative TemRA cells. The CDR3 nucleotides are TGTGCCAGTAGTATATCCCCTAGCAGCCCAGGGGGCACAGATACGCAGTATTTT. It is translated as CASSISPSSPGGTDTQYF.